This TCR beta chain derives from a study of cytomegalovirus exposure and HLA in healthy donors. Overall study results and limits: In an earlier analysis, most TCR beta V segments were productive about 87% or about 30% of the time. The authors enumerated 164 TCR beta chains as linked to cytomegalovirus.

Germline-derived CDR1 and CDR2 are WSHSY and SAAADI. V was trimmed by 0 bases and J by 9 bases, leaving 9 bases between them. The CDR3 runs to 14 residues. The study ran its PCR with 60 Vbeta and 13 Jbeta primers. The table came from immunoSEQ multiplex PCR; TCRdb's copy has only in-frame clones and leaves some out. Of more than 150,000 clones in the sample, under 80% are singletons; the top ten hold over 2%. This clone has just one count. Its specificity is not known. The rearrangement uses TRBV10-2 and TRBJ1-6; D is possibly TRBD1 (5 bases). The sample comprised PBMCs. The sequence derives from a woman in her 30s in good health and CMV-seropositive. CDR3 DNA: TGCGCCAGCAGTGAGTCAGGCAGGGTTTCACCCCTCCACTTT. Protein product: CASSESGRVSPLHF.